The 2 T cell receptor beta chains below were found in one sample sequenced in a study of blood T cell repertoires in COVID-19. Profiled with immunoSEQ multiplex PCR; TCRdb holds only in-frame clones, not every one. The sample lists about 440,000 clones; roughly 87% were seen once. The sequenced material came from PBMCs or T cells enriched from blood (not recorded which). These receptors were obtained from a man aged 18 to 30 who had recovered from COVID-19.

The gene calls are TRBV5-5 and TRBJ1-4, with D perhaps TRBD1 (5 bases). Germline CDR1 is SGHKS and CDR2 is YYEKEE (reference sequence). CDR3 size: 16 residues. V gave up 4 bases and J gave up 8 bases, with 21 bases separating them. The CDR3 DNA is TGTGCCAGCAGCATATTCAGCGACAGTCTTTCCGAAAAACTGTTTTTT. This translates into CASSIFSDSLSEKLFF.

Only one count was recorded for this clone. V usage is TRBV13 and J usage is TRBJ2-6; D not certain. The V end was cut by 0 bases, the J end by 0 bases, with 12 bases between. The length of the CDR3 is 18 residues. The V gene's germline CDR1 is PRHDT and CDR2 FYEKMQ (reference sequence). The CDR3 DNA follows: TGTGCCAGCAGCTTAGGGTCGGGTGATTACTCTGGGGCCAACGTCCTGACTTTC. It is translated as CASSLGSGDYSGANVLTF.